This is a list of T cell receptor beta chains from one sample in a study of T cells after yellow fever vaccination. TCRdb used MiXCR to reprocess the 5' RACE reads, holding one entry per CDR3 protein. The sample yields a few hundred thousand distinct CDR3 sequences, roughly 8.4% seen once. The sample was PBMCs, taken around 45 days after the first yellow fever vaccination. These TCRs come from a man aged 18 to 29 who received the YFV17D yellow fever vaccine. The CDR3 runs from the conserved cysteine through the conserved F or W. Clone sizes are given selectively: once, few, many, or a class where the clone is expanded.

j_gene,abundance,v_gene,CDR3aa
TRBJ2-6,many,TRBV3-1,CASTRGAGANVLTF
TRBJ1-6,few,TRBV28,CASRTGTPVSPLHF
TRBJ1-5,few,TRBV27,CASSSVMSNQPQHF
TRBJ2-1,few,TRBV7-2,CASSDIGQSPQFF
TRBJ2-3,NA,TRBV5-1,CASSLSAGESTDTQYF
TRBJ2-7,NA,TRBV19,CASGDAGRTYEQYF
TRBJ2-3,NA,TRBV29-1,CSVGLAGGLVDTQYF
TRBJ2-5,NA,TRBV7-2,CASSSYEETQYF
TRBJ2-2,NA,TRBV12-3/TRBV12-4,CASTPRGLTTGELFF
TRBJ2-1,few,TRBV5-1,CASSGTQSSYNEQFF
TRBJ1-5,NA,TRBV7-3,CASRAFGGDSNQPQHF
TRBJ2-2,many,TRBV6-5,CASSYSPRGADTGELFF
TRBJ2-5,few,TRBV12-3/TRBV12-4,CASTLRDRGLQETQYF
TRBJ1-1,few,TRBV7-2,CASSFGTGIAFF
TRBJ2-1,NA,TRBV5-1,CASTVGRTDNEQFF
TRBJ2-7,NA,TRBV3-1,CASSQVWEGLYEQYF
TRBJ2-2,few,TRBV10-3,CAIRRSGDRESGELFF
TRBJ2-4,few,TRBV29-1,CSVEGLAKNIQYF
TRBJ2-2,NA,TRBV7-2,CASSLAGLDGELFF
TRBJ2-1,NA,TRBV18,CASSPGGPGAYNEQFF
TRBJ1-2,NA,TRBV4-1,CASSGLQGDLGGYTF
TRBJ2-3,few,TRBV2,CASRVFVTSGGIGTDTQYF
TRBJ2-3,NA,TRBV20-1,CSASLLTGGPSTDTQYF
TRBJ2-3,NA,TRBV5-1,CASSSSGGTRDTQYF
TRBJ1-4,few,TRBV5-5,CASSRTGNEKLFF
TRBJ2-2,NA,TRBV19,CASSRLAWGSGELFF
TRBJ2-7,many,TRBV12-3/TRBV12-4,CASSLAGYEQYF
TRBJ2-5,few,TRBV7-2,CASSFQTGNRETQYF
TRBJ2-1,many,TRBV5-1,CASSAQGSYNEQFF
TRBJ1-5,once,TRBV20-1,CSVLIHSRGNQPEHF
TRBJ2-4,NA,TRBV5-1,CASSSQPGPAGGIENIQYF
TRBJ1-2,NA,TRBV4-1,CAISSCRRRGYGYTF
TRBJ2-3,few,TRBV4-2,CASSQDRAGGPGGSLYTQYF
TRBJ1-1,few,TRBV12-3/TRBV12-4,CASRRRPTELGTEAFF
TRBJ2-7,few,TRBV11-2,CASSLGQGVFSTSYEQYF
TRBJ1-2,NA,TRBV30,CAWSVSDYGYTF
TRBJ2-5,few,TRBV7-2,CASSPQTSGTETQYF
TRBJ1-1,NA,TRBV15,CATSRDLSGSAFF
TRBJ1-2,many,TRBV20-1,CSARTGKGVLGYTF
TRBJ2-1,many,TRBV11-1,CASSLNRGTSHPGNEQFF
TRBJ2-1,NA,TRBV20-1,CSASRGAYNEQFF
TRBJ2-2,NA,TRBV18,CASYDGRDTGELFF
TRBJ1-3,few,TRBV18,CASSGPSGNTIYF
TRBJ2-3,NA,TRBV15,CATSRERLAGVDTQYF
TRBJ2-3,NA,TRBV7-2,CASSITLTSGGTDTQYF
TRBJ2-7,NA,TRBV19,CASSIGTGSIAYEQYF
TRBJ1-6,NA,TRBV12-3/TRBV12-4,CASSLETGSSSPLHF
TRBJ1-2,few,TRBV7-3,CASSFPALTGNYGYTF
TRBJ2-3,NA,TRBV20-1,CSARPSVRTDTQYF
TRBJ2-2,NA,TRBV5-6,CASSLIMPGELFF
TRBJ2-1,NA,TRBV6-5,CASSYASGGAHEQFF
TRBJ1-5,NA,TRBV9,CASSGGGSGQPQHF
TRBJ2-7,NA,TRBV7-9,CASSLTAGSYEQYF
TRBJ2-2,NA,TRBV7-8,CASSLSTSNTGELFF
TRBJ1-1,few,TRBV5-1,CASYPGRGLTEAFF
TRBJ1-4,NA,TRBV5-1,CASSRQGADEKLFF
TRBJ2-5,few,TRBV5-8,CASSPYEETQYF